Presented here are 8 T cell receptor beta chains from one specimen sequenced in a study of blood T cell repertoires in COVID-19. Here immunoSEQ multiplex PCR was the method, and the copy in TCRdb shows in-frame clones only, minus some. The sample lists about 72,000 clones, around 82% occurring once. Sequenced: peripheral blood. The receptors were gathered from a man aged 55 to 70 with acute or convalescent COVID-19.

The chain links TRBV2 to TRBJ1-1; no clear D. V was pared by 2 bases and J by 1 base, with 11 bases between. The CDR3 loop spans 15 amino acids. Germline V CDR1 and CDR2: SNHLY, FYNNEI. CDR3 residues: CASSERGLPNTEAFF. In nucleotides, the CDR3 is TGTGCCAGCAGTGAACGAGGCCTGCCGAACACTGAAGCTTTCTTT.

The chain is built from TRBV14 and TRBJ1-2; D gene uncertain. V dropped 0 bases and J dropped 7 bases, with 9 bases sitting between them. This CDR3 comprises 13 residues. CDR1 is SGHDN, CDR2 FVKESK, per germline. CDR3 region: CASSQDLVRGYTF. The CDR3 nucleotides are TGTGCCAGCAGCCAAGATCTTGTGCGTGGCTACACCTTC.

V usage is TRBV19 and J usage is TRBJ2-1; 10 positions agree with TRBD1. The length of the CDR3 is 13 residues. Losses at the gene ends were 5 bases for V and 10 bases for J; bases not matched to a gene: 5. In germline, CDR1 is LNHDA, CDR2 SQIVND (reference sequence). The CDR3 loop is CASSVLTGGEQFF. In DNA, the CDR3 is TGTGCCAGTAGTGTCCTGACAGGGGGCGAGCAGTTCTTC.

This clone is classed as medium-sized (0.01 to 0.1%). The chain is built from TRBV7-2 and TRBJ1-3; 8 positions match TRBD1. Germline loops: CDR1 SGHTA, CDR2 FQGNSA. With 1 base clipped from V and 4 bases from J, the junction kept 3 bases outside the gene matches. The CDR3 is 15 amino acids. CDR3 in amino acids: CASSLDSGGGNTIYF. In nucleotides, the CDR3 is TGTGCCAGCAGCTTAGATTCAGGGGGCGGAAACACCATATATTTT.

This chain joins TRBV3-1 (or the pseudogene TRBV3-2) and TRBJ2-3; no clear D. The CDR3 runs to 14 residues. The germline V and J ends were trimmed by 0 bases and 0 bases, with 4 bases remaining between them. Germline loops: CDR1 LGHDT, CDR2 YNNKEL (reference sequence). For the CDR3, the DNA is TGTGCCAGCAGCCAAGATACTAGCACAGATACGCAGTATTTT. This codes for CASSQDTSTDTQYF.

The rearrangement joins TRBV18 to TRBJ2-5, with 7 bases fitting TRBD1. This CDR3 is 15 amino acids long. The germline CDR1 and CDR2 sequences are KGHSH and LQKENI. V lost 2 bases to trimming and J lost 0 bases; unmatched junction nucleotides: 3. DNA of the CDR3: TGTGCCAGCTCACCATCCAGGGGGTACCAAGAGACCCAGTACTTC. Translating it yields CASSPSRGYQETQYF. Based on the CDR3 plus reference TRBV18 and TRBJ2-5, the full variable domain is NAGVMQNPRHLVRRRGQEARLRCSPMKGHSHVYWYRQLPEEGLKFMVYLQKENIIDESGMPKERFSAEFPKEGPSILRIQQVVRGDSAAYFCASSPSRGYQETQYFGPGTRLLVL.

The chain employs TRBV12-5 and TRBJ2-7, with 7 bases identical to TRBD1. Germline CDR1 and CDR2: LGHNT and FRNRAP. J lost 7 bases, V lost 6 bases, and 3 bases had no gene match. The CDR3 loop spans 11 amino acids. The CDR3: CASGGGVEQYF. In nucleotides, the CDR3 is TGTGCTAGTGGAGGGGGCGTTGAGCAGTACTTC.

The chain carries TRBV6-5 and TRBJ2-1; the D gene is possibly TRBD1 (5 bases). Trimming pared 5 bases from V and 14 bases from J, leaving 16 bases between. The CDR3 contains 12 residues. Per germline, CDR1 MNHEY and CDR2 SVGAGI. CDR3 coding DNA: TGTGCCAGCAGTACCTTAGGGGCCCGGGAGTTCTTC. The encoded protein is CASSTLGAREFF.